This section outlines one T cell receptor beta chain sequence together with its context. The sample is drawn from a study of PD-L1 blockade in urothelial cancer. Overall study context: A median about 150,000 T cells were found in blood samples.

Only in-frame clones appear in the TCRdb table, and some are missing; sequencing was by immunoSEQ multiplex PCR. The table includes almost 90,000 clones, around 84% detected once. CDR1 MNHEY and CDR2 SVGAGI come from the germline V gene. V was clipped by 0 bases and J by 0 bases, with 12 bases between them. The CDR3 spans 16 residues. Specified time point: pretreatment peripheral blood. Sequencing was performed on PBMCs, taken around atezolizumab (anti-PD-L1) treatment. The TCR sequence derives from a man aged 55-75 years with urothelial cancer. The rearrangement uses TRBV6-5 and TRBJ2-7; weak D call: TRBD2 (5 bases). As DNA, the CDR3 is TGTGCCAGCAGTTACTCTCCTCTAGGACTCTCCTACGAGCAGTACTTC. It is translated as CASSYSPLGLSYEQYF.